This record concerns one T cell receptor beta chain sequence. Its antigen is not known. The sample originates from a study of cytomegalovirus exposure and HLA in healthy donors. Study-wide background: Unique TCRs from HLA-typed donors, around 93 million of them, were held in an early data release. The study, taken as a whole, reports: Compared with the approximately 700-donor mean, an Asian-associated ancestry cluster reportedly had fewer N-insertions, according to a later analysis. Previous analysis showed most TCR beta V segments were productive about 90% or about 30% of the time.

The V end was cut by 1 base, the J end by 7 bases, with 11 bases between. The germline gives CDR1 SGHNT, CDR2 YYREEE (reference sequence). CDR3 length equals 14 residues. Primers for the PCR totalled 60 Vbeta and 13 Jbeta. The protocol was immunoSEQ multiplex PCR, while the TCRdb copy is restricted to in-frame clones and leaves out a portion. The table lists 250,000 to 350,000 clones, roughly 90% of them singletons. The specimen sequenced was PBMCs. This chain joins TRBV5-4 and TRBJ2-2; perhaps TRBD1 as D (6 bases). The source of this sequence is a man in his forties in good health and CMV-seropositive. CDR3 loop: CASSLRTVGGELFF. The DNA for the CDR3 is TGTGCCAGCAGCTTGAGGACAGTCGGCGGGGAGCTGTTTTTT.